This entry lists 29 T cell receptor beta chains sequenced from one sample in a study of T cells in localized non-small cell lung cancer. Sequenced by immunoSEQ multiplex PCR; TCRdb stores in-frame clones only, minus some. This sample has fewer than 90,000 clones, with around 80% found just once. The sequenced sample was PBMCs, obtained before any cancer treatment. These TCRs come from a man aged 40 to 75 with stage II squamous cell lung carcinoma.

The chain is built from TRBV5-1 and TRBJ2-7; D possibly corresponds to TRBD2 (5 bases). This CDR3 contains 14 residues. V was clipped by 4 bases and J by 1 base, with 12 bases between them. CDR1 is SGHRS and CDR2 is YFSETQ in the germline V gene. The CDR3 DNA sequence: TGCGCCAGCAGCCGTCGGACTGAATCCTACGAGCAGTACTTC. Its protein product is CASSRRTESYEQYF.

V gene TRBV13 combines with J gene TRBJ1-4, with unresolved D. CDR3 length: 14 residues. V was trimmed by 3 bases and J by 5 bases, leaving 10 bases between them. Per the germline V gene, CDR1 is PRHDT and CDR2 is FYEKMQ (reference sequence). The CDR3 DNA reads TGTGCCAGCAGCTTTGGACGGACGAATGAAAAACTGTTTTTT. This gives the protein CASSFGRTNEKLFF.

This clone has only a few counts. The rearrangement joins TRBV5-6 to TRBJ2-5; D is uncertain. Germline V CDR1 and CDR2: SGHDT, YYEEEE. Trimming cost V 1 base and J 3 bases, with 7 bases left between them. The CDR3 runs to 13 residues. As DNA, the CDR3 is TGTGCCAGCAGCTTGCTCCTGGAAGAGACCCAGTACTTC. It specifies CASSLLLEETQYF. The full variable domain, its missing parts supplied by reference TRBV5-6 and TRBJ2-5, is DAGVTQSPTHLIKTRGQQVTLRCSPKSGHDTVSWYQQALGQGPQFIFQYYEEEERQRGNFPDRFSGHQFPNYSSELNVNALLLGDSALYLCASSLLLEETQYFGPGTRLLVL.

The chain is built from TRBV6-1 and TRBJ2-5, with 7 bases fitting TRBD1. The V and J ends lost 2 bases and 3 bases, in that order; junction bases with no gene match: 6. The CDR3 has 15 residues. Germline CDR1 reads MNHNS; CDR2 reads SASEGT. This CDR3 is CASSERGQNKETQYF. CDR3 nucleotides: TGTGCCAGCAGTGAAAGGGGGCAAAATAAAGAGACCCAGTACTTC.

The chain carries TRBV7-2 and TRBJ2-7; no definite D call. This CDR3 comprises 12 residues. The V end lost 3 bases, the J end lost 6 bases, and 9 bases lay between the germline ends. Germline V gives CDR1 SGHTA, CDR2 FQGNSA. The CDR3 spells CASSFWITEQYF. Written as DNA, the CDR3 is TGTGCCAGCAGCTTTTGGATAACCGAGCAGTACTTC.

The chain has TRBV29-1 and TRBJ2-3; 9 bases agree with TRBD1. Germline trimming cut 2 bases from V and 6 bases from J; bases unmatched to any gene: 6. The length of the CDR3 is 14 residues. CDR1 is SQVTM and CDR2 is ANQGSEA in the germline V gene. CDR3 nucleotides: TGCAGCGTTGAAATCACAGGGGGCCGTGATACGCAGTATTTT. It codes for CSVEITGGRDTQYF.

V and J are TRBV19 and TRBJ1-5; weak D call: TRBD1 (6 bases). Germline V CDR1 and CDR2: LNHDA, SQIVND (reference sequence). Trimming pared 3 bases from V and 7 bases from J, leaving 10 bases between. This CDR3 spans 13 amino acids. The CDR3 protein is CASSIQGSQPQHF. CDR3 coding DNA: TGTGCCAGTAGTATCCAGGGGAGCCAGCCCCAGCATTTT.

The rearrangement links TRBV5-6 to TRBJ2-6, with D uncertain. V lost 0 bases, J lost 0 bases, and 16 bases lay in between. Germline assignment: CDR1 SGHDT and CDR2 YYEEEE. This CDR3 is built from 19 residues. The CDR3 protein is CASSLARLVTHSGANVLTF. The CDR3 DNA is TGTGCCAGCAGCTTGGCCCGTCTGGTCACCCACTCTGGGGCCAACGTCCTGACTTTC.

The chain is built from TRBV30 and TRBJ2-1; 15 bases agree with TRBD2. Trimming took 3 bases from V and 9 from J; bases not matched to a gene: 6. The CDR3 is 15 amino acids. Looked up from germline, CDR1 is GTSNPN and CDR2 is SVGIG (reference sequence). The CDR3: CAWSRGLAGGLEQFF. In nucleotides, the CDR3 is TGTGCCTGGAGCCGCGGACTAGCGGGGGGGCTTGAGCAGTTCTTC.

The V gene is TRBV9, the J gene TRBJ1-1; 7 bases map to TRBD1. V shed 4 bases and J 0 bases; nucleotides not matched to a gene: 9. CDR1 is SGDLS, CDR2 YYNGEE, per germline. This CDR3 has 16 residues. CDR3 nucleotides: TGTGCCAGCAGCATCAACCGGGACAGCATGAACACTGAAGCTTTCTTT. This sequence encodes CASSINRDSMNTEAFF.

J is TRBJ1-4 and V is TRBV4-1; D remains unclear. This CDR3 spans 14 amino acids. Germline CDR1 MGHRA, CDR2 YSYEKL. Trimming cost V 6 bases and J 7 bases, with 15 bases left between them. The CDR3 reads CASRPNTGVEKLFF. The CDR3 DNA is TGCGCCAGCAGACCTAACACCGGGGTTGAAAAACTGTTTTTT.

V usage is TRBV19 and J usage is TRBJ1-5; 8 bases fit TRBD1. The CDR3 covers 16 residues. After removal of 3 bases from V and 6 bases from J, the junction contained 10 bases not matched to a gene. CDR1 and CDR2 from the germline V gene are LNHDA and SQIVND (reference sequence). The CDR3, as DNA: TGTGCCAGTAGTATTGCCGCGGCAGGGGGCAGTCAGCCCCAGCATTTT. As protein: CASSIAAAGGSQPQHF.

The chain couples TRBV2 to TRBJ2-5, with 9 nucleotides matching TRBD1. V lost 5 bases, J lost 5 bases, and 9 bases stayed unmatched. Germline CDR1 reads SNHLY; CDR2 reads FYNNEI. This CDR3 has 15 amino acids. The CDR3 loop is CASSSHRGLWETQYF. The CDR3 DNA sequence: TGTGCCAGCAGTAGCCACAGGGGGCTATGGGAGACCCAGTACTTC.

This clone is a singleton in its sample. The junction and the germline gene differ at one end; a read error may be behind it. CDR3 coding DNA: TGTGCCAGTAGTCCACCCGTCTCCTATGCCTACACCTTC. Its protein is CASSPPVSYAYTF. The chain uses TRBV19 and TRBJ1-2, with D uncertain. CDR1 and CDR2 (germline): LNHDA, SQIVND (reference sequence). The CDR3 covers 13 residues.

In its sample, this clone was seen once. The rearrangement uses TRBV7-8 and TRBJ2-3; possible D gene TRBD1, 5 bases. Germline V gene data show CDR1 as SGHVS and CDR2 as FQNEAQ. The V end lost 5 bases, the J end lost 11 bases, and 20 bases lay between the germline ends. The CDR3 has 14 amino acids. CDR3 nucleotides: TGTGCCAGCAGCCCCCAGGGTAGGGCTACGCAGCAGTATTTT. This codes for CASSPQGRATQQYF.

DNA for the CDR3: TGTGCCAGCAGCCCGGTGGGGGGACAGGGGGACGGTTCGGAAAAACTGTTTTTT. This translates into CASSPVGGQGDGSEKLFF. This sequence joins TRBV5-4 and TRBJ1-4, with 11 bases fitting TRBD1. V lost 4 bases to trimming and J lost 8 bases; unmatched junction nucleotides: 16. The germline gives CDR1 SGHNT, CDR2 YYREEE (reference sequence). This CDR3 spans 18 amino acids.

The V call is TRBV7-3, the J call TRBJ1-6; possible D gene TRBD1, 5 bases. V gave up 0 bases and J gave up 4 bases, with 10 bases separating them. Germline V gene data show CDR1 as SGHTA and CDR2 as FQGTGA. This CDR3 has 16 residues. The CDR3 DNA reads as TGTGCCAGCAGCTTAACCCCGGGGGGATATAATTCACCCCTCCACTTT. This translates into CASSLTPGGYNSPLHF. The full variable domain, rest sourced from reference TRBV7-3 and TRBJ1-6, is GAGVSQTPSNKVTEKGKYVELRCDPISGHTALYWYRQSLGQGPEFLIYFQGTGAADDSGLPNDRFFAVRPEGSVSTLKIQRTERGDSAVYLCASSLTPGGYNSPLHFGNGTRLTVT.

This rearrangement joins TRBV2 to TRBJ2-7; 7 nucleotides line up with TRBD1. CDR1 and CDR2 (germline): SNHLY, FYNNEI. The junction had 6 bases not matched to a gene; V was cut back by 6 bases and J by 1 base. The CDR3 sequence is 14 residues long. CDR3 residues: CASRRQGPSYEQYF. The CDR3 coding sequence is TGTGCCAGCAGGCGACAGGGCCCTTCCTACGAGCAGTACTTC.

The genes are TRBV27 and TRBJ1-5, with 9 bases identical to TRBD1. Trimming removed 5 bases from V and 3 bases from J; junction bases left unmatched: 2. The CDR3 loop spans 14 amino acids. Per germline, CDR1 MNHEY and CDR2 SMNVEV (reference sequence). The CDR3 sequence is CASSRQGDNQPQHF. The DNA of the CDR3 is TGTGCCAGCAGTCGACAGGGGGACAATCAGCCCCAGCATTTT.

This clone appeared a few times. The chain carries TRBV11-3 and TRBJ1-2; a possible D gene is TRBD1 (5 bases). CDR1 and CDR2 (germline): SGHNT, YENEEA. V was shortened by 5 bases and J by 4 bases, with 23 bases between the two germline ends. CDR3 length: 17 amino acids. CDR3 sequence: CASSPGGGGDRTYGYTF. CDR3 coding DNA: TGTGCCAGCAGCCCAGGAGGTGGTGGAGACAGAACCTATGGCTACACCTTC.

The rearrangement links TRBV28 to TRBJ2-7, with a possible D match to TRBD1 (5 bases). The germline V gene encodes CDR1 MDHEN and CDR2 SYDVKM. The CDR3 has 14 amino acids. V was cut by 6 bases and J by 6 bases, with 18 bases left in between. DNA of the CDR3: TGTGCCAGCAGGACCCCCAGACAGATTAGCGAGCAGTACTTC. It encodes CASRTPRQISEQYF.

V gene TRBV4-2 combines with J gene TRBJ2-2; no firm D call. Germline V gene sequence: CDR1 LGHNA, CDR2 YNFKEQ. CDR3 size: 18 residues. V lost 0 bases to trimming and J lost 4 bases, with 18 bases between them. CDR3 amino acids: CASSQDPPRTVGTGELFF. CDR3 bases: TGTGCCAGCAGCCAAGACCCCCCCAGAACCGTTGGCACCGGGGAGCTGTTTTTT.

This CDR3 reads CASSLRGGRNNEQFF. The CDR3 nucleotides are TGTGCCAGCAGCCTTCGCGGGGGGCGTAACAATGAGCAGTTCTTC. V gene TRBV6-4 combines with J gene TRBJ2-1; 8 bases are a match to TRBD2. The CDR3 contains 15 residues. From germline, CDR1 is MRHNA and CDR2 SNTAGT. Losses at the gene ends were 6 bases for V and 5 bases for J; bases not matched to a gene: 9.

This chain connects TRBV7-2 to TRBJ2-1; 7 bases match TRBD1. The CDR3 loop spans 15 amino acids. Germline trimming cut 3 bases from V and 6 bases from J; bases unmatched to any gene: 8. The germline CDR1 and CDR2 sequences are SGHTA and FQGNSA. The CDR3 DNA is TGTGCCAGCAGCTTTCAATTCGACAGGGTCAATGAGCAGTTCTTC. This codes for CASSFQFDRVNEQFF. The whole variable domain, filled in from reference TRBV7-2 and TRBJ2-1, reads GAGVSQSPSNKVTEKGKDVELRCDPISGHTALYWYRQSLGQGLEFLIYFQGNSAPDKSGLPSDRFSAERTGGSVSTLTIQRTQQEDSAVYLCASSFQFDRVNEQFFGPGTRLTVL.

V is TRBV5-4 and J is TRBJ2-3, with TRBD2 as a possible D gene (7 bases). The CDR3 loop spans 16 amino acids. CDR1 is SGHNT, CDR2 YYREEE, per germline (reference sequence). V lost 0 bases, J lost 0 bases, and 11 bases lay in between. In DNA, the CDR3 is TGTGCCAGCAGCTTGGACGGGGGGCCGAGCACAGATACGCAGTATTTT. This encodes CASSLDGGPSTDTQYF.

V is TRBV30 and J is TRBJ2-7; TRBD1 aligns across 7 bases. CDR3 length equals 11 residues. CDR1 and CDR2 (germline): GTSNPN, SVGIG (reference sequence). The J segment lost 3 bases and the V segment lost 5 bases, leaving 1 base of the junction unmatched. In DNA form, the CDR3 reads TGTGCCTGGTGGGACAGCTACGAGCAGTACTTC. Its translation: CAWWDSYEQYF.

The genes are TRBV5-1 and TRBJ2-2, with a weak D call TRBD2 (5 bases). Germline V gene data show CDR1 as SGHRS and CDR2 as YFSETQ. The CDR3 has 15 amino acids. V lost 0 bases to trimming and J lost 1 base, with 7 bases between them. This CDR3 is CASSLGELNTGELFF. The DNA for the CDR3 is TGCGCCAGCAGCTTGGGGGAGTTGAACACCGGGGAGCTGTTTTTT.

The rearrangement uses TRBV6-5 and TRBJ2-7, with unresolved D. Germline-derived CDR1 and CDR2 are MNHEY and SVGAGI. There are 14 residues in the CDR3. Deletions cut 5 bases from V and 6 bases from J, with 17 bases between. The CDR3 region is CASSPRIQSAEQYF. CDR3 in DNA: TGTGCCAGCAGTCCGAGGATCCAGAGTGCCGAGCAGTACTTC.

V and J are TRBV6-6 and TRBJ2-7; the D is unclear. The V and J ends lost 0 bases and 0 bases respectively, with 6 bases between them. CDR1 is MNHNY and CDR2 is SVGAGI in the germline V gene (reference sequence). CDR3 length: 14 amino acids. CDR3 coding DNA: TGTGCCAGCAGTTACTCTGGCCGCTCCTACGAGCAGTACTTC. Amino acids: CASSYSGRSYEQYF.